The 27 T cell receptor beta chains below come from one sample, sequenced in a study of blood T cell repertoires in COVID-19. The data were produced by immunoSEQ multiplex PCR, yet TCRdb's version contains in-frame clones alone and is incomplete. The sample has some 200,000 clones, approximately 80% seen once. Sequencing input: PBMCs or T cells enriched from blood (not recorded which). Receptors were obtained from a man aged 40-50 years who had recovered from COVID-19.

The chain couples TRBV10-1 to TRBJ2-3; TRBD2 agrees at 8 bases. Germline V lookup: CDR1 WNHNN, CDR2 SYGVQD (reference sequence). The CDR3 spans 15 residues. J was trimmed by 0 bases and V by 3 bases; bases with no gene match: 2. CDR3 amino acids: CASSELAVSTDTQYF. The CDR3 DNA reads as TGCGCCAGCAGTGAACTAGCGGTGAGCACAGATACGCAGTATTTT.

V usage is TRBV5-5 and J usage is TRBJ2-7, with D perhaps matching TRBD2 (5 bases). Per the germline V gene, CDR1 is SGHKS and CDR2 is YYEKEE (reference sequence). This CDR3 is 14 amino acids long. V lost 0 bases and J 6 bases, leaving 13 bases between the germline ends. Here the CDR3 reads CASSLGGYSSEQYF. The CDR3 bases are TGTGCCAGCAGCTTGGGAGGGTACTCTAGCGAGCAGTACTTC.

J is TRBJ2-5 and V is TRBV3-1 (or the pseudogene TRBV3-2); TRBD2 matches 8 bases. The junction had 11 bases not matched to a gene; V was cut back by 1 base and J by 4 bases. The CDR3 contains 17 residues. Germline-derived CDR1 and CDR2 are LGHDT and YNNKEL (reference sequence). The CDR3 sequence is CASSQVRPGGRGETQYF. The CDR3 region has the DNA TGTGCCAGCAGCCAAGTTCGGCCGGGAGGGCGGGGAGAGACCCAGTACTTC.

V gene TRBV5-1 combines with J gene TRBJ2-7, with a tentative D call TRBD1 (5 bases). This CDR3 is 14 amino acids long. From germline, CDR1 is SGHRS and CDR2 YFSETQ. Trimming shortened V by 2 bases and J by 1 base, and 10 bases separated the two germline ends. Here the CDR3 DNA reads TGCGCCAGCAGCTTTCTCGACAGTTCCTACGAGCAGTACTTC. Protein: CASSFLDSSYEQYF.

V is TRBV19 and J is TRBJ2-6; tentative D call: TRBD1 (6 bases). This CDR3 has 17 residues. Trimming pared 3 bases from V and 0 bases from J, leaving 12 bases between. CDR1 and CDR2 (germline): LNHDA, SQIVND (reference sequence). The DNA for the CDR3 is TGTGCCAGTAGTATCGGCAGGGGAGTCTCTGGGGCCAACGTCCTGACTTTC. Residues: CASSIGRGVSGANVLTF.

The chain combines TRBV19 with TRBJ1-5; TRBD1 is a possible D gene (6 bases). The length of the CDR3 is 17 residues. The V gene's germline CDR1 is LNHDA and CDR2 SQIVND (reference sequence). The ends were cut back, 4 bases at V and 3 bases at J, with 19 bases in the middle. DNA for the CDR3: TGTGCCAGTAGTACTGACAGGTTCACGCCCTCCAATCAGCCCCAGCATTTT. Amino acid sequence: CASSTDRFTPSNQPQHF.

This chain joins TRBV5-1 and TRBJ2-5; 8 bases map to TRBD2. V was pared by 4 bases and J by 5 bases, with 13 bases of the junction left unmatched. The germline V gene encodes CDR1 SGHRS and CDR2 YFSETQ. The CDR3 is 16 amino acids. The CDR3 spells CASSPYPGGAGETQYF. Written as DNA, the CDR3 is TGCGCCAGCAGCCCGTACCCCGGGGGGGCCGGGGAGACCCAGTACTTC.

The chain couples TRBV7-2 to TRBJ2-7, with TRBD2 matching 9 bases. The length of the CDR3 is 16 residues. V lost 1 base to trimming and J lost 0 bases; unmatched junction nucleotides: 4. Germline CDR1 SGHTA, CDR2 FQGNSA. The CDR3: CASSLGISGGSYEQYF. The CDR3 DNA is TGTGCCAGCAGCTTAGGTATTAGCGGGGGCTCCTACGAGCAGTACTTC.

In this sample, this clone turned up a few times. The V call is TRBV6-5, the J call TRBJ1-2; tentatively, D is TRBD1 (6 bases). The V end lost 0 bases, the J end lost 8 bases, and 13 bases lay between the germline ends. The CDR3 is made up of 14 amino acids. CDR1 is MNHEY and CDR2 is SVGAGI in the germline V gene. The CDR3 nucleotides read TGTGCCAGCAGTTACTCAGGGGGGGCGGCCGGCTACACCTTC. Translation gives CASSYSGGAAGYTF.

The chain uses TRBV2 and TRBJ1-2, with D perhaps TRBD1 (6 bases). This CDR3 contains 13 residues. Trimming stripped 7 bases from V and 2 bases from J, with 11 bases between. Germline loops: CDR1 SNHLY, CDR2 FYNNEI. The CDR3 nucleotides read TGTGCCAGCATGGGGGCCCCAAACTATGGCTACACCTTC. As protein: CASMGAPNYGYTF.

This chain links TRBV6-5 with TRBJ1-1, with a tentative D call TRBD1 (6 bases). V shed 0 bases and J shed 1 base, with 9 bases lying between them. Germline V gene lookup returns CDR1 MNHEY and CDR2 SVGAGI. The CDR3 loop spans 15 amino acids. CDR3 nucleotide sequence: TGTGCCAGCAGTTACTCGATGACAGGGAACACTGAAGCTTTCTTT. Residues: CASSYSMTGNTEAFF.

V and J are TRBV18 and TRBJ2-6; 7 bases agree with TRBD2. Germline assignment: CDR1 KGHSH and CDR2 LQKENI. The V gene end was trimmed by 6 bases and the J gene end by 0 bases; junction bases not matched to a gene: 11. The CDR3 totals 18 residues. In DNA form, the CDR3 reads TGTGCCAGCTCCCGAAACGGGCTAGCGGCCTCTGGGGCCAACGTCCTGACTTTC. Amino acid sequence: CASSRNGLAASGANVLTF. The variable domain in full, completed from reference TRBV18 and TRBJ2-6, reads NAGVMQNPRHLVRRRGQEARLRCSPMKGHSHVYWYRQLPEEGLKFMVYLQKENIIDESGMPKERFSAEFPKEGPSILRIQQVVRGDSAAYFCASSRNGLAASGANVLTFGAGSRLTVL.

The genes are TRBV30 and TRBJ2-5; TRBD1 matches at 10 bases. V dropped 5 bases and J dropped 5; count of bases not matched to a gene: 5. Germline V gene sequence: CDR1 GTSNPN, CDR2 SVGIG (reference sequence). The CDR3 totals 13 residues. CDR3 residues: CAWGGQGKETQYF. For the CDR3, the DNA is TGTGCCTGGGGGGGACAGGGGAAGGAGACCCAGTACTTC.

The chain employs TRBV27 and TRBJ1-1; 8 bases fit TRBD1. Germline V gives CDR1 MNHEY, CDR2 SMNVEV (reference sequence). This CDR3 has 15 residues. The V and J ends lost 5 bases and 5 bases, in that order; junction bases with no gene match: 10. The CDR3 DNA follows: TGTGCCAGCAGTACCTCGACAGGGGTAAGGACTGAAGCTTTCTTT. Protein sequence: CASSTSTGVRTEAFF.

The J gene is TRBJ2-1, the V gene TRBV18, with D possibly being TRBD2 (6 bases). This CDR3 has 15 residues. V was pared by 5 bases and J by 5 bases, with 16 bases between. Germline V CDR1 and CDR2: KGHSH, LQKENI. CDR3 loop: CASSRGLPGNNEQFF. CDR3 DNA sequence: TGTGCCAGCTCAAGGGGACTGCCAGGGAACAATGAGCAGTTCTTC.

The chain links TRBV18 to TRBJ1-3; TRBD1 might be the D (6 bases). CDR3 length: 17 residues. Germline lookup yields CDR1 KGHSH and CDR2 LQKENI. V was clipped by 1 base and J by 0 bases, with 13 bases between them. For the CDR3, the DNA is TGTGCCAGCTCACCACGAGAGGGACATTACTCTGGAAACACCATATATTTT. Residues: CASSPREGHYSGNTIYF.

The gene calls are TRBV7-9 and TRBJ2-7; 15 nucleotides agree with TRBD2. The V gene end was trimmed by 5 bases and the J gene end by 3 bases; junction bases not matched to a gene: 8. Germline-derived CDR1 and CDR2 are SEHNR and FQNEAQ (reference sequence). The CDR3 is made up of 17 amino acids. The chain's CDR3 is CASSPPGLAGGNYEQYF. The CDR3 DNA follows: TGTGCCAGCAGCCCCCCGGGACTAGCGGGGGGTAACTACGAGCAGTACTTC. The full variable domain, rest sourced from reference TRBV7-9 and TRBJ2-7, is DTGVSQNPRHKITKRGQNVTFRCDPISEHNRLYWYRQTLGQGPEFLTYFQNEAQLEKSRLLSDRFSAERPKGSFSTLEIQRTEQGDSAMYLCASSPPGLAGGNYEQYFGPGTRLTVT.

The chain recombines TRBV15 with TRBJ1-4; no firm D call. V was pared by 1 base and J by 5 bases, with 11 bases between. Per the germline V gene, CDR1 is LNHNV and CDR2 is YYDKDF (reference sequence). The CDR3 spans 15 residues. CDR3 coding DNA: TGTGCCACCAGCAGAGCGCCAGGTAGAAATGAAAAACTGTTTTTT. Its translation: CATSRAPGRNEKLFF.

The genes are TRBV13 and TRBJ2-7; 8 bases align to TRBD2. This CDR3 is 15 amino acids long. Unmatched junction bases numbered 11, after V lost 5 bases and J lost 5 bases. Germline CDR1 reads PRHDT; CDR2 reads FYEKMQ (reference sequence). CDR3 DNA: TGTGCCAGCAGCCCCTCGGGACTAGGTCTCCACGAGCAGTACTTC. Residues: CASSPSGLGLHEQYF.

This chain joins TRBV5-4 and TRBJ1-1; TRBD1 is a possible D gene (5 bases). CDR1 and CDR2 (germline): SGHNT, YYREEE (reference sequence). Trimming took off 4 bases at V and 1 base at J, with 8 bases between the two ends. The CDR3 is 13 amino acids. DNA of the CDR3: TGTGCCAGCAGCATCGACAGGAACACTGAAGCTTTCTTT. The encoded protein is CASSIDRNTEAFF.

This chain uses TRBV24-1 with TRBJ1-2; D is uncertain. Trimming left V 4 bases short and J 5 bases short, with 7 bases between. Germline values: CDR1 KGHDR, CDR2 SFDVKD. This CDR3 is 12 amino acids long. Written as DNA, the CDR3 is TGTGCCACCAGTGAATCAGGATATGGCTACACCTTC. As protein: CATSESGYGYTF.

This clone was counted only a few times. This CDR3 is CASSLLGGSWSYEQYF. The CDR3 nucleotides are TGTGCCAGCAGTCTGCTCGGGGGAAGTTGGTCCTACGAGCAGTACTTC. The chain has TRBV27 and TRBJ2-7; D perhaps matches TRBD2 (6 bases). The germline V gene encodes CDR1 MNHEY and CDR2 SMNVEV (reference sequence). The CDR3 is made up of 16 amino acids. Trimming left V 5 bases short and J 1 base short, with 18 bases between.

DNA of the CDR3: TGTGCCAGCAGTTATAGCGATGAGCAGTTCTTC. Its protein product is CASSYSDEQFF. This chain links TRBV6-5 with TRBJ2-1; D is perhaps TRBD2 (5 bases). This CDR3 has 11 amino acids. Per germline, CDR1 MNHEY and CDR2 SVGAGI. The germline V and J ends were trimmed by 3 bases and 8 bases, with 5 bases remaining between them.

The count of this clone is one. The chain recombines TRBV25-1 with TRBJ2-7; 7 nucleotides match TRBD1. After removal of 5 bases from V and 3 bases from J, the junction contained 10 bases not matched to a gene. In germline, CDR1 is MGHDK, CDR2 SYGVNS. The CDR3 extends over 15 amino acids. The CDR3, as DNA: TGTGCCAGCAGTCACAGTAGAGACAGGGTCTACGAGCAGTACTTC. It specifies CASSHSRDRVYEQYF.

In its sample, this clone was seen once. This chain links TRBV5-6 with TRBJ2-3; 13 nucleotides line up with TRBD2. Unmatched junction bases numbered 3, after V lost 3 bases and J lost 5 bases. CDR3 length equals 15 residues. Germline CDR1 reads SGHDT; CDR2 reads YYEEEE. CDR3: CASSWGLAGQDTQYF. The CDR3 nucleotides are TGTGCCAGCAGCTGGGGACTAGCGGGACAAGATACGCAGTATTTT. Based on the CDR3 plus reference TRBV5-6 and TRBJ2-3, the full variable domain is DAGVTQSPTHLIKTRGQQVTLRCSPKSGHDTVSWYQQALGQGPQFIFQYYEEEERQRGNFPDRFSGHQFPNYSSELNVNALLLGDSALYLCASSWGLAGQDTQYFGPGTRLTVL.

On this clone itself: The sample holds other DNA sequences that translate to the same CDR3. V gene TRBV5-1 combines with J gene TRBJ1-2; D ambiguous. Trimming stripped 0 bases from V and 0 bases from J, with 3 bases between. This CDR3 region has 13 residues. Germline V lookup: CDR1 SGHRS, CDR2 YFSETQ. CDR3: CASSLGANYGYTF. The CDR3 bases are TGCGCCAGCAGCTTGGGAGCTAACTATGGCTACACCTTC.

The chain recombines TRBV6-2 or TRBV6-3 with TRBJ2-1; 12 nucleotides match TRBD2. Germline CDR1 is MNHEY and CDR2 is SVGEGT. After removal of 6 bases from V and 15 bases from J, the junction contained 9 bases not matched to a gene. This CDR3 is built from 13 residues. In nucleotides, the CDR3 is TGTGCCAGCAGCCAGACTAGCGGGAGTTATCTGTTCTTC. Amino acid sequence: CASSQTSGSYLFF.